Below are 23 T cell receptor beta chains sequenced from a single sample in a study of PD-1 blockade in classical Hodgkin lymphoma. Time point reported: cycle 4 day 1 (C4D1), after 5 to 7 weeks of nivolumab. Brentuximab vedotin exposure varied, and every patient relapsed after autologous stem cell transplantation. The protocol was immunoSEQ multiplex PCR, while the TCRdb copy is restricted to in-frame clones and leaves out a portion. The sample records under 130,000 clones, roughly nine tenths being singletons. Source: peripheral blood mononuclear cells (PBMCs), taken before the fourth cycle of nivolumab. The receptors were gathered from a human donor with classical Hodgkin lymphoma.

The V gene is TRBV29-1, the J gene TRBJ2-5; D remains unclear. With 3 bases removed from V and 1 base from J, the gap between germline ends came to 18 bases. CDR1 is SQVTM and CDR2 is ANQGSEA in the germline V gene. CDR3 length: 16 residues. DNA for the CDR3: TGCAGCGTTGAGGGCGATCACAAAAATGGCCAAGAGACCCAGTACTTC. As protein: CSVEGDHKNGQETQYF. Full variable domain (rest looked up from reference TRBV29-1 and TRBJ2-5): SAVISQKPSRDICQRGTSLTIQCQVDSQVTMMFWYRQQPGQSLTLIATANQGSEATYESGFVIDKFPISRPNLTFSTLTVSNMSPEDSSIYLCSVEGDHKNGQETQYFGPGTRLLVL.

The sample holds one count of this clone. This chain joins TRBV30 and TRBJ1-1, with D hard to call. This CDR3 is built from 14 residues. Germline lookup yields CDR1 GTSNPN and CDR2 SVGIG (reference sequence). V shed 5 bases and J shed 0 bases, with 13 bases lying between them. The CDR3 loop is CAWVIRGVNTEAFF. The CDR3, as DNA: TGTGCCTGGGTTATTCGGGGAGTGAACACTGAAGCTTTCTTT.

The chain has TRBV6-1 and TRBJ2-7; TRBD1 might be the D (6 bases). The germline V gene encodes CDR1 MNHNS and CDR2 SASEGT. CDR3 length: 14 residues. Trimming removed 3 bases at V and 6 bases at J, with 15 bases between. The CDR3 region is CASSDFQGLGEQYF. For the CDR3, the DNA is TGTGCCAGCAGTGATTTTCAGGGGCTGGGCGAGCAGTACTTC.

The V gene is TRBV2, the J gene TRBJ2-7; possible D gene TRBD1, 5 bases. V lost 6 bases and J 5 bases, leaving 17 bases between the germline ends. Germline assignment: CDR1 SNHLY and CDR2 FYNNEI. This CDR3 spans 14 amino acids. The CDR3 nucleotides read TGTGCCAGCAGGGCTTGGGGCCCCGCTGACGAGCAGTACTTC. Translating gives CASRAWGPADEQYF.

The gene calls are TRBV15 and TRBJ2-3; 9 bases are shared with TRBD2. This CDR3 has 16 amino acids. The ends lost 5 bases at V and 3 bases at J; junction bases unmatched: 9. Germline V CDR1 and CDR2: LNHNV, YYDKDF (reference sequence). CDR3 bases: TGTGCCACCAGCGGGGGGGGACTAGCTGAGACAGATACGCAGTATTTT. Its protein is CATSGGGLAETDTQYF.

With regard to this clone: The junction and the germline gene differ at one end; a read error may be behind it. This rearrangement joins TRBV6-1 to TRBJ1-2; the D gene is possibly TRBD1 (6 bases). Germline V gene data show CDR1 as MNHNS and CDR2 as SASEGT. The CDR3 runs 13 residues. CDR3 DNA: TGTGCCAGCAGTGAAGAGGGGGGAGGGCGCGAGGGTTTC. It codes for CASSEEGGGREGF.

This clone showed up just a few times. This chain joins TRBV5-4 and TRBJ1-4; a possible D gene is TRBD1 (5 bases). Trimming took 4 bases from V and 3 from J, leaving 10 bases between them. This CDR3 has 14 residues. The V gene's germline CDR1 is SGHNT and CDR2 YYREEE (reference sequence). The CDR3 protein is CASSIDSSNEKLFF. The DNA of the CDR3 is TGTGCCAGCAGCATTGACAGTTCTAATGAAAAACTGTTTTTT.

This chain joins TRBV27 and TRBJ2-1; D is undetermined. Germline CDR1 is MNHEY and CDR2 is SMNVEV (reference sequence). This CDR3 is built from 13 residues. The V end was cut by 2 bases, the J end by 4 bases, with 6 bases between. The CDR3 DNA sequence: TGTGCCAGCAGTTTAAACCAGTACAATGAGCAGTTCTTC. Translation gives CASSLNQYNEQFF.

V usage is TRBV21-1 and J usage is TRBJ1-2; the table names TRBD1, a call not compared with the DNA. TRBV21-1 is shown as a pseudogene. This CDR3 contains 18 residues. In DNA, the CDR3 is TGTGCCAGCAGCACAAAAAATGGGTTATGGTTTAGGCAGGGTTCCTACACCTTC. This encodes CASSTKNGLWFRQGSYTF.

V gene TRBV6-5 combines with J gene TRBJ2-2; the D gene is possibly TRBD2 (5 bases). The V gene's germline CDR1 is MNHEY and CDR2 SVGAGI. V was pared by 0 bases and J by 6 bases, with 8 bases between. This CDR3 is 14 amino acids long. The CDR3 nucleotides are TGTGCCAGCAGTTACTCGGGCGGGCCCGGGGAGCTGTTTTTT. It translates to CASSYSGGPGELFF.

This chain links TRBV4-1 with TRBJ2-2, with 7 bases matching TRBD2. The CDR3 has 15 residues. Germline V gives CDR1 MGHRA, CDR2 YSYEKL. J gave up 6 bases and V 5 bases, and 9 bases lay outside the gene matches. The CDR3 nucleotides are TGCGCCAGCAGCACCCGGACTAGTAGTCCCGGGGAGCTGTTTTTT. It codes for CASSTRTSSPGELFF.

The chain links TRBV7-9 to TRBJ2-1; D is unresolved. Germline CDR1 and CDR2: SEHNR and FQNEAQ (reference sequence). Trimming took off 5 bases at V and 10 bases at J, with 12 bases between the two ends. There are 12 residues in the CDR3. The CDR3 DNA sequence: TGTGCCAGCAGCGAGAGCCGGGTGGAGCAGTTCTTC. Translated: CASSESRVEQFF.

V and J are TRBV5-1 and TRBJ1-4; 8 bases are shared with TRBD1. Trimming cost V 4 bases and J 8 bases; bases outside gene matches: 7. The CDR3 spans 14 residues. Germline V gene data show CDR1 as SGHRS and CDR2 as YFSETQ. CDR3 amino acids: CASSTGQGGEKLFF. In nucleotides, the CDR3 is TGCGCCAGCAGCACCGGACAGGGAGGGGAAAAACTGTTTTTT.

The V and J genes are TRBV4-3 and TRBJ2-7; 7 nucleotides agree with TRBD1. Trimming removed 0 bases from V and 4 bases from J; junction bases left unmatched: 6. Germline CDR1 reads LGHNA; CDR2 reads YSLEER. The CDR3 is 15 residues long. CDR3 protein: CASSQDTGTAYEQYF. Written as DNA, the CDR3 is TGCGCCAGCAGCCAAGATACCGGGACAGCTTACGAGCAGTACTTC.

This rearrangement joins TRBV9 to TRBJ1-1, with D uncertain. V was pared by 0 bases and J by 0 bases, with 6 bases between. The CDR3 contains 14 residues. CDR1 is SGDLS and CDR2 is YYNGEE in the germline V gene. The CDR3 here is CASSVAQLNTEAFF. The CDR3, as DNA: TGTGCCAGCAGCGTAGCCCAGTTGAACACTGAAGCTTTCTTT.

This CDR3 reads CASSLTTESYGYTF. The CDR3 region has the DNA TGTGCCAGCAGTTTAACTACAGAGAGCTATGGCTACACCTTC. The rearrangement links TRBV28 to TRBJ1-2; unclear D gene. This CDR3 has 14 amino acids. The V end was cut by 2 bases, the J end by 4 bases, with 11 bases between. Germline V CDR1 and CDR2: MDHEN, SYDVKM.

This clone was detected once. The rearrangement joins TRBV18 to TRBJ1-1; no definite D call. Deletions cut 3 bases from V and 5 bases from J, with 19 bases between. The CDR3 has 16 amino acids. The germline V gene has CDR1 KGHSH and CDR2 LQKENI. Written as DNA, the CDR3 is TGTGCCAGCTCACCGTTACCTTCCCTCTTGGGGACTGAAGCTTTCTTT. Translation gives CASSPLPSLLGTEAFF. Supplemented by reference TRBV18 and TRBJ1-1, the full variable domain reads NAGVMQNPRHLVRRRGQEARLRCSPMKGHSHVYWYRQLPEEGLKFMVYLQKENIIDESGMPKERFSAEFPKEGPSILRIQQVVRGDSAAYFCASSPLPSLLGTEAFFGQGTRLTVV.

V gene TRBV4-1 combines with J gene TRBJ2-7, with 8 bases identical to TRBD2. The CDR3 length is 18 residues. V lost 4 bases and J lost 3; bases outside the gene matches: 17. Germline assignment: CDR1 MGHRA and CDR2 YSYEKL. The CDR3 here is CASSLAGGTGETYYEQYF. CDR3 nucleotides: TGCGCCAGCAGCCTGGCGGGAGGAACGGGGGAAACTTACTACGAGCAGTACTTC.

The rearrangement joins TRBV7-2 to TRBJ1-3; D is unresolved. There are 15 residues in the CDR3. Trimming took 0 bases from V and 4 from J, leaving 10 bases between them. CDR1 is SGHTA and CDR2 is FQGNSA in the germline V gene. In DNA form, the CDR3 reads TGTGCCAGCAGCTTAGCGCCTGGGTCGGGAAACACCATATATTTT. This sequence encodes CASSLAPGSGNTIYF.

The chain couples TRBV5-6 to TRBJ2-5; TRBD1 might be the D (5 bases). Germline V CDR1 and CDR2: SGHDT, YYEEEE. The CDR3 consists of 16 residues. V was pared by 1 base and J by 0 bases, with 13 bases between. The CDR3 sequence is CASSLIFPTDQETQYF. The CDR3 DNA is TGTGCCAGCAGCTTGATCTTCCCGACAGACCAAGAGACCCAGTACTTC.

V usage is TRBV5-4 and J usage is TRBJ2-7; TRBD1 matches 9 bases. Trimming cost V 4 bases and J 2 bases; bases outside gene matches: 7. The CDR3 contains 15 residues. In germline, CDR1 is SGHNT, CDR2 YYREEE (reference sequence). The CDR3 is CASSQKGQGTYEQYF. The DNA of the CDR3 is TGTGCCAGCAGCCAAAAGGGACAGGGAACCTACGAGCAGTACTTC.

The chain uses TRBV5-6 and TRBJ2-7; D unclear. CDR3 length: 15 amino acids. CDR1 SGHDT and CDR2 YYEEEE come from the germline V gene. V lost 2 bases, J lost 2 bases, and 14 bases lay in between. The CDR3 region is CASSFTLSSTYEQYF. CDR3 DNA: TGTGCCAGCAGCTTTACCCTTTCTAGTACCTACGAGCAGTACTTC.

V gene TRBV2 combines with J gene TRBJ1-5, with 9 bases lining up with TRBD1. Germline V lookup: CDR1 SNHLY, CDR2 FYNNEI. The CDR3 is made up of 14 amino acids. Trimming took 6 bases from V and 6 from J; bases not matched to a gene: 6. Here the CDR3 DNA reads TGTGCCAGCAGGGGGGGACAGGGCGGTCAGCCCCAGCATTTT. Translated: CASRGGQGGQPQHF.